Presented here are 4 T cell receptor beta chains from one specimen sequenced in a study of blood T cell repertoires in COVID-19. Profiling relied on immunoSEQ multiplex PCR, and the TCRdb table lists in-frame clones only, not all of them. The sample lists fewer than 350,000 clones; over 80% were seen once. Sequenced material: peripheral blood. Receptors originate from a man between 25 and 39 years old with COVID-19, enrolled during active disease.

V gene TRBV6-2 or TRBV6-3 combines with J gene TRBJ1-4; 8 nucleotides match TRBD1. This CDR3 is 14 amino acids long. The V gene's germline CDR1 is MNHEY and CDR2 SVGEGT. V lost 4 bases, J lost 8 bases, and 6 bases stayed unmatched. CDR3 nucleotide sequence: TGTGCCAGCAGTTTTCGCGGACAGGGAGAAAAACTGTTTTTT. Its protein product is CASSFRGQGEKLFF.

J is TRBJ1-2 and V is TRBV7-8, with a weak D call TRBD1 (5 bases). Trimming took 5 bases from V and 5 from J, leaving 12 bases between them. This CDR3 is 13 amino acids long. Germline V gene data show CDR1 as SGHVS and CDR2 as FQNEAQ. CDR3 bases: TGTGCCAGCAGCCAGTGGGGGGGGTATGGCTACACCTTC. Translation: CASSQWGGYGYTF.

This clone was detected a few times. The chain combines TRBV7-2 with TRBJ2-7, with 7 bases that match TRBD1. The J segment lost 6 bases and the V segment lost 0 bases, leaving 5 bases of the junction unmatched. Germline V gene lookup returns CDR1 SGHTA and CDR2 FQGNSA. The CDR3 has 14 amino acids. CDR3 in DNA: TGTGCCAGCAGCTTAGCCTCAGGGGGTGGCGAGCAGTACTTC. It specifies CASSLASGGGEQYF. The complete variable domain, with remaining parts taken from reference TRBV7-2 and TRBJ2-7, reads GAGVSQSPSNKVTEKGKDVELRCDPISGHTALYWYRQSLGQGLEFLIYFQGNSAPDKSGLPSDRFSAERTGGSVSTLTIQRTQQEDSAVYLCASSLASGGGEQYFGPGTRLTVT.

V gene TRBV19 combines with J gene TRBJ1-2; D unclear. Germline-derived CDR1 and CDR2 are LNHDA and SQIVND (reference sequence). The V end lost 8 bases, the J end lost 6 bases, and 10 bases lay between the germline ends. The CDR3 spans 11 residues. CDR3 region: CASWTLDGYTF. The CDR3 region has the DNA TGTGCCAGTTGGACTTTGGATGGCTACACCTTC.